The rows below give T cell receptor beta chains drawn from one sample of a study of cytomegalovirus exposure and HLA in healthy donors. The repertoire was sequenced with immunoSEQ multiplex PCR; TCRdb's copy has only in-frame clones and lacks some. Seen here are more than 140,000 clones, around 80% observed once, and the top ten hold 1.9%. Material: PBMCs. The source is a middle-aged woman in good health and CMV-seronegative. Each CDR3 is given without its conserved first and last residue.

v_call	j_call	cdr3_aa
TRBV28	TRBJ2-6	ASSSPGTPRSGANVLT
TRBV11-2	TRBJ2-1	ASSLLVGGRYNEQF
TRBV11-3	TRBJ2-3	ASSERQGTTDTQY
TRBV19	TRBJ1-5	ASKDRVVQPQH
TRBV7-9	TRBJ2-1	ASLPGGWYNEQF
TRBV27	TRBJ2-7	ASSPLTTSGITYEQY
TRBV29-1	TRBJ2-5	SVVGTGQETQY
TRBV13	TRBJ2-5	ASSLYAGLAGVGSQETQY
TRBV28	TRBJ2-3	ASSRRTGSTDTQY
TRBV5-4	TRBJ1-3	ASSTAEESSGNTIY
TRBV7-8	TRBJ2-7	ASSFFGSYEQY
TRBV5-8	TRBJ2-3	ASLRGIADTQY
TRBV7-9	TRBJ2-3	ASSVGLPVDTQY
TRBV28	TRBJ1-2	ASSLSGTPAGYT
TRBV6-5	TRBJ1-2	ASSSQINYPRMSYT
TRBV7-9	TRBJ2-5	ASSLSGGETQY
TRBV11-3	TRBJ2-1	ASSRRGQSEQF
TRBV11-2	TRBJ2-5	ASSSYGQGEETQY
TRBV19	TRBJ2-1	ATTVDSGNEQF
TRBV5-1	TRBJ2-2	ASSLVAGDHTGELF
TRBV20-1	TRBJ1-2	SATRSYGYT
TRBV28	TRBJ1-4	ASSLQGAGEKLF
TRBV9	TRBJ2-1	ASSVVNGNEQF
TRBV25-1	TRBJ1-1	ASSETATSTEAF
TRBV19	TRBJ2-7	ASSWGGSAIDEQY